A selection of T cell receptor beta chains follows, all from one sample in a study of cytomegalovirus exposure and HLA in healthy donors. The data were produced by immunoSEQ multiplex PCR, yet TCRdb's version contains in-frame clones alone and is incomplete. Here the sample spans 65,000 or so clones, roughly two thirds being singletons. Material: PBMCs. Receptor source: a man in his thirties or forties in good health and CMV-seronegative. CDR3s include the opening cysteine and the closing phenylalanine or tryptophan. The D gene is left open where the match is weak. Not all rows give a size; the values are once, few, many and, for expanded clones, a class.

v_call: TRBV2; d_call: .; clone_size: once; j_call: TRBJ2-7; cdr3_aa: CASRQLYEQYF; cdr3_nt: TGTGCCAGCAGACAGCTCTACGAGCAGTACTTC
v_call: TRBV4-1; d_call: TRBD1; clone_size: few; j_call: TRBJ1-6; cdr3_aa: CASSQEEQGVYNSPLHF; cdr3_nt: TGCGCCAGCAGCCAAGAGGAACAGGGGGTCTATAATTCACCCCTCCACTTT
v_call: TRBV10-3; d_call: TRBD2; clone_size: .; j_call: TRBJ2-3; cdr3_aa: CAISDERGGTDTQYF; cdr3_nt: TGTGCCATCAGTGATGAGCGGGGGGGCACAGATACGCAGTATTTT
v_call: TRBV19; d_call: TRBD1; clone_size: .; j_call: TRBJ1-5; cdr3_aa: CASSAQGADQPQHF; cdr3_nt: TGTGCCAGTAGTGCGCAGGGGGCGGATCAGCCCCAGCATTTT
v_call: TRBV6-4; d_call: .; clone_size: .; j_call: TRBJ1-1; cdr3_aa: CASSEQGNRLNTEAFF; cdr3_nt: TGTGCCAGCAGTGAGCAGGGGAATAGGCTGAACACTGAAGCTTTCTTT
v_call: TRBV5-8; d_call: TRBD1; clone_size: .; j_call: TRBJ1-2; cdr3_aa: CASSLAGQGVRDGYTF; cdr3_nt: TGTGCCAGCAGCTTGGCTGGACAGGGAGTTAGAGATGGCTACACCTTC
v_call: TRBV6-6; d_call: .; clone_size: .; j_call: TRBJ1-6; cdr3_aa: CASSSVGQSNSPLHF; cdr3_nt: TGTGCCAGCAGCTCGGTCGGACAGAGCAATTCACCCCTCCACTTT
v_call: TRBV15; d_call: TRBD1; clone_size: .; j_call: TRBJ1-4; cdr3_aa: CATSSRTGVEKLFF; cdr3_nt: TGTGCCACCAGCAGTCGGACAGGGGTGGAAAAACTGTTTTTT
v_call: TRBV30; d_call: .; clone_size: few; j_call: TRBJ1-5; cdr3_aa: CAWGGSFNQPQHF; cdr3_nt: TGTGCCTGGGGAGGCAGCTTCAATCAGCCCCAGCATTTT
v_call: TRBV6-5; d_call: TRBD1; clone_size: once; j_call: TRBJ2-1; cdr3_aa: CASRPIDRGNEQFF; cdr3_nt: TGTGCCAGCAGACCAATAGACAGGGGCAATGAGCAGTTCTTC
v_call: TRBV18; d_call: .; clone_size: few; j_call: TRBJ1-1; cdr3_aa: CASSPMGFRGNTEAFF; cdr3_nt: TGTGCCAGCTCACCAATGGGGTTCAGGGGGAACACTGAAGCTTTCTTT
v_call: TRBV19; d_call: .; clone_size: once; j_call: TRBJ2-1; cdr3_aa: CASSMVGLYNEQFF; cdr3_nt: TGTGCCAGTAGTATGGTCGGACTGTACAATGAGCAGTTCTTC
v_call: TRBV6-5; d_call: TRBD1; clone_size: .; j_call: TRBJ2-3; cdr3_aa: CASSYLTGGATQYF; cdr3_nt: TGTGCCAGCAGTTACCTAACAGGGGGCGCTACGCAGTATTTT
v_call: TRBV7-2; d_call: .; clone_size: .; j_call: TRBJ1-5; cdr3_aa: CASSAHFSNQPQHF; cdr3_nt: TGTGCCAGCAGCGCCCACTTTAGCAATCAGCCCCAGCATTTT
v_call: TRBV6-1; d_call: .; clone_size: .; j_call: TRBJ2-7; cdr3_aa: CASSDRGVSYEQYF; cdr3_nt: TGTGCCAGCAGTGACAGGGGGGTTTCCTACGAGCAGTACTTC
v_call: TRBV7-2; d_call: TRBD2; clone_size: .; j_call: TRBJ2-3; cdr3_aa: CASSMMGLATDTQYF; cdr3_nt: TGTGCCAGCTCTATGATGGGACTAGCCACAGATACGCAGTATTTT
v_call: TRBV7-8; d_call: .; clone_size: .; j_call: TRBJ2-4; cdr3_aa: CASSLGAGGTDGNIQYF; cdr3_nt: TGTGCCAGCAGCTTAGGTGCAGGCGGGACAGACGGAAACATTCAGTACTTC
v_call: TRBV6-5; d_call: TRBD2; clone_size: .; j_call: TRBJ2-2; cdr3_aa: CASRSSGSTGELFF; cdr3_nt: TGTGCCAGCAGGTCTAGCGGGAGTACCGGGGAGCTGTTTTTT
v_call: TRBV30; d_call: TRBD2; clone_size: .; j_call: TRBJ2-1; cdr3_aa: CAWSGMGGGRYNEQFF; cdr3_nt: TGTGCCTGGAGTGGGATGGGCGGGGGAAGGTACAATGAGCAGTTCTTC
v_call: TRBV9; d_call: TRBD2; clone_size: .; j_call: TRBJ2-1; cdr3_aa: CASSVLAGGPYEQFF; cdr3_nt: TGTGCCAGCAGCGTACTAGCGGGGGGGCCCTATGAGCAGTTCTTC
v_call: TRBV7-9; d_call: .; clone_size: once; j_call: TRBJ2-7; cdr3_aa: CASSSPGGGDGYEQYF; cdr3_nt: TGTGCCAGCAGCTCCCCCGGGGGAGGCGATGGATACGAGCAGTACTTC
v_call: TRBV5-1; d_call: TRBD1; clone_size: .; j_call: TRBJ2-7; cdr3_aa: CASSLYPIRQGSYEQYF; cdr3_nt: TGCGCCAGCAGCTTGTACCCCATACGACAGGGCTCCTACGAGCAGTACTTC
v_call: TRBV29-1; d_call: TRBD2; clone_size: .; j_call: TRBJ2-1; cdr3_aa: CSVGTYSGAYNEQFF; cdr3_nt: TGCAGCGTTGGGACTTATAGCGGGGCCTACAATGAGCAGTTCTTC
v_call: TRBV6-6; d_call: TRBD1; clone_size: .; j_call: TRBJ2-1; cdr3_aa: CASSPSGQGQFF; cdr3_nt: TGTGCCAGCAGCCCGTCCGGACAGGGGCAGTTCTTC
v_call: TRBV30; d_call: TRBD1; clone_size: .; j_call: TRBJ1-1; cdr3_aa: CAWSTLGQGNLVNTEAFF; cdr3_nt: TGTGCCTGGAGTACCCTGGGACAGGGGAACCTCGTGAACACTGAAGCTTTCTTT
v_call: TRBV29-1; d_call: TRBD1; clone_size: .; j_call: TRBJ1-2; cdr3_aa: CSVERTGWTPGYTF; cdr3_nt: TGCAGCGTTGAGAGGACAGGATGGACACCTGGCTACACCTTC
v_call: TRBV9; d_call: .; clone_size: .; j_call: TRBJ2-2; cdr3_aa: CASSVEPLTVDTGELFF; cdr3_nt: TGTGCCAGCAGCGTAGAACCTCTTACTGTGGACACCGGGGAGCTGTTTTTT
v_call: TRBV6-4; d_call: TRBD1; clone_size: .; j_call: TRBJ1-1; cdr3_aa: CASSFTGVNENTEAFF; cdr3_nt: TGTGCCAGCAGTTTTACAGGGGTGAATGAGAACACTGAAGCTTTCTTT
v_call: TRBV25-1; d_call: TRBD1; clone_size: few; j_call: TRBJ1-5; cdr3_aa: CASSSGGQPQHF; cdr3_nt: TGTGCCAGCAGTTCAGGGGGTCAGCCCCAGCATTTT
v_call: TRBV30; d_call: TRBD1; clone_size: .; j_call: TRBJ1-1; cdr3_aa: CAWSKDRVNTEAFF; cdr3_nt: TGTGCCTGGAGTAAGGACAGGGTAAACACTGAAGCTTTCTTT
v_call: TRBV6-1; d_call: TRBD1; clone_size: few; j_call: TRBJ2-7; cdr3_aa: CASSERWTGLISEYF; cdr3_nt: TGTGCCAGCAGTGAACGGTGGACAGGGCTCATCAGCGAGTACTTC
v_call: TRBV10-3; d_call: .; clone_size: .; j_call: TRBJ2-2; cdr3_aa: CAISNRQVGDTGELFF; cdr3_nt: TGTGCCATCAGTAATAGACAGGTCGGGGACACCGGGGAGCTGTTTTTT
v_call: TRBV19; d_call: .; clone_size: few; j_call: TRBJ2-1; cdr3_aa: CASRDNNYNEQFF; cdr3_nt: TGTGCCAGTAGAGACAACAACTACAATGAGCAGTTCTTC
v_call: TRBV30; d_call: TRBD2; clone_size: .; j_call: TRBJ2-3; cdr3_aa: CAWSSGSGGMGDTQYF; cdr3_nt: TGTGCCTGGAGTTCGGGTAGCGGGGGGATGGGAGATACGCAGTATTTT
v_call: TRBV19; d_call: TRBD1; clone_size: .; j_call: TRBJ1-1; cdr3_aa: CASSMGWDRRNTEAFF; cdr3_nt: TGTGCCAGTAGTATGGGCTGGGACAGGAGGAACACTGAAGCTTTCTTT
v_call: TRBV18; d_call: TRBD2; clone_size: .; j_call: TRBJ2-5; cdr3_aa: CASSPAGGRETQYF; cdr3_nt: TGTGCCAGCTCACCTGCGGGGGGTCGAGAGACCCAGTACTTC
v_call: TRBV6-5; d_call: .; clone_size: few; j_call: TRBJ2-1; cdr3_aa: CASRLGEVSYNEQFF; cdr3_nt: TGTGCCAGCAGGTTGGGGGAGGTCTCCTACAATGAGCAGTTCTTC
v_call: TRBV29-1; d_call: .; clone_size: few; j_call: TRBJ1-4; cdr3_aa: CSVALGATNEKLFF; cdr3_nt: TGCAGCGTTGCTTTAGGGGCAACTAATGAAAAACTGTTTTTT
v_call: TRBV2; d_call: TRBD1; clone_size: .; j_call: TRBJ1-5; cdr3_aa: CASTPMRGLAEPQHF; cdr3_nt: TGTGCCAGCACCCCCATGAGGGGGCTGGCGGAGCCCCAGCATTTT
v_call: TRBV5-1; d_call: .; clone_size: .; j_call: TRBJ2-3; cdr3_aa: CASSLGVPDTQYF; cdr3_nt: TGCGCCAGCAGCTTGGGAGTTCCAGATACGCAGTATTTT
v_call: TRBV7-7; d_call: .; clone_size: .; j_call: TRBJ1-1; cdr3_aa: CASSFGENTEAFF; cdr3_nt: TGTGCCAGCAGCTTCGGAGAGAACACTGAAGCTTTCTTT
v_call: TRBV7-8; d_call: .; clone_size: .; j_call: TRBJ2-7; cdr3_aa: CASSQALRRYEQYF; cdr3_nt: TGTGCCAGCAGCCAGGCCCTGAGGAGGTACGAGCAGTACTTC
v_call: TRBV5-1; d_call: TRBD1; clone_size: once; j_call: TRBJ2-7; cdr3_aa: CASRTGQGAVYEQYF; cdr3_nt: TGCGCCAGCAGGACCGGACAGGGGGCTGTATACGAGCAGTACTTC
v_call: TRBV7-9; d_call: TRBD2; clone_size: .; j_call: TRBJ2-1; cdr3_aa: CASSLGRGGKDEQFF; cdr3_nt: TGTGCCAGCAGCTTAGGACGGGGGGGGAAGGATGAGCAGTTCTTC
v_call: TRBV9; d_call: .; clone_size: .; j_call: TRBJ2-7; cdr3_aa: CASSPPSPPYEQYF; cdr3_nt: TGTGCCAGCAGCCCGCCTAGCCCCCCCTACGAGCAGTACTTC
v_call: TRBV6-1; d_call: .; clone_size: .; j_call: TRBJ1-5; cdr3_aa: CASSELRGPNGPQHF; cdr3_nt: TGTGCCAGCAGTGAATTGCGGGGCCCGAATGGGCCCCAGCATTTT
v_call: TRBV9; d_call: .; clone_size: .; j_call: TRBJ1-2; cdr3_aa: CASREGPGVYGYTF; cdr3_nt: TGTGCCAGCCGGGAGGGCCCGGGGGTCTATGGCTACACCTTC
v_call: TRBV15; d_call: TRBD1; clone_size: .; j_call: TRBJ1-5; cdr3_aa: CATSTIKRTGAVINQPQHF; cdr3_nt: TGTGCCACCAGCACGATAAAGCGGACAGGGGCGGTGATCAATCAGCCCCAGCATTTT